The text below deals with one T cell receptor (beta chain). Antigen: not known. Treatment reported: 15 to 20 received Ad26.COV2.S at low or high dose, single or two shots; about 5 received placebo; per-sample allocation not given. The study sampled participants on day 63 after the first vaccine or placebo injection. This adult donor, from Boston, was 18-55 years old. As its vector, the vaccine had Ad26, which expressed Wuhan-strain SARS-CoV-2 spike. This sample was included in a study of Ad26.COV2.S vaccination and SARS-CoV-2 variants. Turning to the study itself: The authors gave Ad26.COV2.S intramuscularly, either once or twice 56 days apart. Study findings and constraints: Considerable breadth of spike-specific CD8+ and CD4+ T cell responses has reportedly been documented following vaccination.

The CDR3 has 16 amino acids. The V gene's germline CDR1 is LGHDT and CDR2 YNNKEL (reference sequence). Trimming took 0 bases from V and 6 from J, leaving 18 bases between them. Clones were read by immunoSEQ multiplex PCR, and TCRdb kept only the in-frame ones, dropping some. The repertoire holds roughly 400,000 clones, with around 89% as singletons. V and J are TRBV3-1 (or the pseudogene TRBV3-2) and TRBJ2-7, with D tentatively TRBD2 (6 bases). Sequenced here: peripheral blood, sampled in a trial of Ad26.COV2.S vaccine versus placebo. The clonotype was recovered from a person between 18 and 59 years old who received the Ad26.COV2.S COVID-19 vaccine or a placebo. The CDR3 DNA reads as TGTGCCAGCAGCCAAGAGCTGAACAGTCGGAGGGCCGAGCAGTACTTC. As protein: CASSQELNSRRAEQYF.